The T cell receptor beta chain under discussion was sequenced for a study of blood T cells in healthy people across ages. CDR1 is LGHNA, CDR2 YSLEER, per germline. The CDR3 totals 16 residues. V was pared by 4 bases and J by 1 base, with 7 bases of the junction left unmatched. This clonotype was detected only a few times. What it binds is unknown. Next came a second PCR, run for about 6 to 11 cycles, which used a sample-barcoded 5' primer along with a J-beta primer mix. There were at least 2.5 million CDR3-containing paired-end reads obtained from each sample. TCRdb re-derived calls from the 5' RACE reads in MiXCR, one entry per CDR3 protein. This table holds about 800,000 distinct CDR3 sequences, 25% found once. The study's findings and limits: Age advanced and TCR beta diversity per million T cells fell, roughly linearly. PBMCs that were unsorted prevented a conclusive naive versus antigen-experienced comparison.

The sample was also reused in another study, on T cells of mothers and their children. Turning to that study: Donors were three healthy Caucasian mothers and their six children.

This TCR derives from a boy between 10 and 17 years old in good health. The material sequenced was blood. The chain recombines TRBV4-3 with TRBJ2-4; 7 bases match TRBD1. The CDR3 spells CASSPGDSAAKNIQYF. As DNA, the CDR3 is TGCGCCAGCAGCCCTGGGGACAGCGCTGCCAAAAACATTCAGTACTTC.